A selection of T cell receptor beta chains follows, all from one sample in a study of control samples from healthy donors and cancer patients. Assay: immunoSEQ multiplex PCR; the TCRdb copy retains only in-frame clones and omits some. The repertoire includes 91,000 or so clones, 80% to 95% of them detected once, and around 1% sits in the top ten. The sample taken for sequencing was blood. The receptor source for this set is a woman aged 30 to 39 in good health. Both conserved end residues are part of each CDR3. A D gene is named only where the DNA matches it firmly. The listing skips clone size in some rows; elsewhere it reads once, few, many or a size class.

d_call	v_call	j_call	clone_size	cdr3_aa	cdr3_nt
.	TRBV6-5	TRBJ1-3	.	CASSYSERNTIYF	TGTGCCAGCAGTTACTCAGAGCGAAACACCATATATTTT
.	TRBV28	TRBJ1-2	.	CASSNGPFGGYTF	TGTGCCAGCAGTAACGGACCCTTCGGGGGCTACACCTTC
.	TRBV11-2	TRBJ2-7	once	CASSLGAVGEQYF	TGTGCCAGCAGCTTAGGTGCAGTTGGCGAGCAGTACTTC
TRBD2	TRBV18	TRBJ2-3	.	CASSYSRGSTDTQYF	TGTGCCAGCTCATACTCGCGGGGGAGCACAGATACGCAGTATTTT
.	TRBV5-4	TRBJ1-1	.	CASSLGGAGGLNTEAFF	TGTGCCAGCAGCTTGGGCGGGGCAGGCGGTTTGAACACTGAAGCTTTCTTT
TRBD1	TRBV10-3	TRBJ1-1	.	CAISEGTGLLNTEAFF	TGTGCCATCAGTGAAGGGACAGGTCTCTTGAACACTGAAGCTTTCTTT
.	TRBV6-5	TRBJ2-3	.	CASSYSNSADTQYF	TGTGCCAGCAGTTACTCGAACTCGGCAGATACGCAGTATTTT
TRBD1	TRBV7-8	TRBJ1-5	once	CASSLGLVGQGAKPQHF	TGTGCCAGCAGCTTAGGTCTAGTTGGACAGGGGGCTAAGCCCCAGCATTTT
.	TRBV6-5	TRBJ1-5	.	CASRPGASQPQHF	TGTGCCAGCAGGCCAGGGGCCAGTCAGCCCCAGCATTTT
.	TRBV30	TRBJ1-6	.	CAWSPMGGRNSPLHF	TGTGCCTGGAGTCCCATGGGGGGGAGGAATTCACCCCTCCACTTT
.	TRBV19	TRBJ1-5	.	CASSIPKGRYSNGNQPQHF	TGTGCCAGTAGTATCCCCAAGGGGCGGTACTCTAACGGGAATCAGCCCCAGCATTTT
TRBD1	TRBV6-5	TRBJ1-1	.	CASSSPGQGVTEAFF	TGTGCCAGCAGCTCGCCGGGACAGGGGGTCACTGAAGCTTTCTTT
TRBD2	TRBV7-6	TRBJ2-7	.	CASSLGSSGSPTYEQYF	TGTGCCAGCAGCTTAGGGTCTAGCGGGAGTCCGACCTACGAGCAGTACTTC
.	TRBV15	TRBJ2-3	.	CATSSTGGPGDTQYF	TGTGCCACCAGCAGTACTGGAGGGCCGGGAGATACGCAGTATTTT
.	TRBV18	TRBJ2-3	.	CASSPQLQRSTDTQYF	TGTGCCAGCTCACCACAACTACAACGCTCCACAGATACGCAGTATTTT
.	TRBV24-1	TRBJ2-1	.	CATSEGGAYNEQFF	TGTGCCACCAGTGAAGGAGGGGCCTACAATGAGCAGTTCTTC
.	TRBV2	TRBJ1-3	.	CASLGFGTGNTIYF	TGTGCCAGCCTAGGCTTCGGTACTGGAAACACCATATATTTT
.	TRBV3-1/TRBV3-2	TRBJ1-1	.	CASSQYLRGGVGAFF	TGTGCCAGCAGCCAATACCTCCGGGGTGGGGTGGGAGCTTTCTTT
.	TRBV21-1	TRBJ1-3	.	CASSKSGWTGPELWAGNTIYF	TGTGCCAGCAGCAAAAGTGGATGGACCGGGCCAGAACTGTGGGCTGGAAACACCATATATTTT
TRBD2	TRBV30	TRBJ2-1	.	CAWRVAGGLGEQFF	TGTGCCTGGAGAGTAGCGGGGGGGCTGGGTGAGCAGTTCTTC
TRBD2	TRBV6-5	TRBJ2-5	.	CASSYSGLAGGETQYF	TGTGCCAGCAGTTACTCAGGCCTAGCGGGGGGAGAGACCCAGTACTTC
.	TRBV5-1	TRBJ1-1	.	CASSQIAGVATEAFF	TGCGCCAGCAGCCAAATTGCAGGGGTGGCCACTGAAGCTTTCTTT
.	TRBV7-2	TRBJ1-2	.	CASSLDVDIAVNYGYTF	TGTGCCAGCAGCTTAGACGTAGATATAGCGGTTAACTATGGCTACACCTTC
.	TRBV5-1	TRBJ2-3	once	CASSSTLYGVDTQYF	TGCGCCAGCAGCTCGACCCTTTATGGTGTGGATACGCAGTATTTT
TRBD1	TRBV6-4	TRBJ1-2	few	CASSAGGGGNYGYTF	TGTGCCAGCAGTGCAGGGGGCGGAGGAAACTATGGCTACACCTTC
.	TRBV6-5	TRBJ2-7	.	CASSYVEVDGVYEQYF	TGTGCCAGCAGTTACGTGGAAGTTGATGGGGTGTACGAGCAGTACTTC
TRBD1	TRBV15	TRBJ1-1	few	CATSGGGQQNTEAFF	TGTGCCACCAGCGGGGGGGGACAGCAGAACACTGAAGCTTTCTTT
.	TRBV5-1	TRBJ1-1	.	CASREFGSDTEAFF	TGCGCCAGCAGGGAGTTCGGGAGCGACACTGAAGCTTTCTTT
TRBD1	TRBV3-1/TRBV3-2	TRBJ2-1	.	CASSQGTGARDEQFF	TGTGCCAGCAGCCAAGGGACAGGGGCCCGGGATGAGCAGTTCTTC
.	TRBV19	TRBJ1-2	.	CASSITGKGYGYTF	TGTGCCAGTAGTATAACGGGAAAGGGCTATGGCTACACCTTC
TRBD2	TRBV10-1	TRBJ2-2	.	CASSSGSKNTGELFF	TGCGCCAGCAGTAGCGGGAGTAAGAACACCGGGGAGCTGTTTTTT
.	TRBV6-5	TRBJ1-1	.	CASSYSGGNTEAFF	TGTGCCAGCAGTTACTCCGGGGGGAACACTGAAGCTTTCTTT
.	TRBV6-5	TRBJ1-4	.	CASGLGRRDEKLFF	TGTGCCAGCGGATTGGGTCGGCGGGATGAAAAACTGTTTTTT
TRBD1	TRBV19	TRBJ1-2	.	CASSFDRARGYTF	TGTGCCAGTAGCTTCGACAGGGCTCGGGGCTACACCTTC
.	TRBV27	TRBJ2-4	.	CASSVTGSGDIQYF	TGTGCCAGCAGTGTGACAGGGAGCGGGGACATTCAGTACTTC
.	TRBV10-3	TRBJ2-2	.	CAISERSGPTGELFF	TGTGCCATCAGTGAGAGGAGTGGTCCCACCGGGGAGCTGTTTTTT
TRBD1	TRBV12-3/TRBV12-4	TRBJ1-5	.	CASRRQGVQPQHF	TGTGCCAGCAGAAGACAGGGAGTTCAGCCCCAGCATTTT
TRBD2	TRBV30	TRBJ2-7	.	CAWSATSGQGVYEQYF	TGTGCCTGGAGTGCTACTAGCGGGCAAGGGGTTTACGAGCAGTACTTC
TRBD2	TRBV5-1	TRBJ2-3	.	CASSLPGLAPDTQYF	TGCGCCAGCAGCCTTCCGGGACTAGCCCCAGATACGCAGTATTTT
.	TRBV10-3	TRBJ1-6	.	CAISRAGYNSPLHF	TGTGCCATCAGTAGGGCCGGGTATAATTCACCCCTCCACTTT
TRBD1	TRBV11-2	TRBJ1-4	.	CASSFGTGSEKLFF	TGTGCCAGCAGCTTCGGGACAGGGAGTGAAAAACTGTTTTTT
.	TRBV11-3	TRBJ2-5	.	CASSSGVGGGQETQYF	TGTGCCAGCAGCTCGGGGGTAGGAGGGGGCCAAGAGACCCAGTACTTC
.	TRBV10-1	TRBJ2-6	.	CAPGLSGANVLTF	TGCGCCCCAGGGCTATCTGGGGCCAACGTCCTGACTTTC
.	TRBV6-5	TRBJ2-5	once	CASSHPGRETQYF	TGTGCCAGCAGTCATCCGGGCCGGGAGACCCAGTACTTC
TRBD2	TRBV6-1	TRBJ2-7	.	CASSEAGRPGLAASYEQYF	TGTGCCAGCAGTGAAGCGGGGCGACCGGGACTAGCGGCCTCCTACGAGCAGTACTTC
TRBD1	TRBV6-4	TRBJ1-1	.	CASSAQGQPNTEAFF	TGTGCCAGCAGTGCCCAGGGACAGCCGAACACTGAAGCTTTCTTT
.	TRBV6-5	TRBJ1-1	.	CASSRELNTEAFF	TGTGCCAGCAGTCGTGAACTGAACACTGAAGCTTTCTTT
TRBD2	TRBV7-7	TRBJ2-1	.	CASSLRLAGGDEQFF	TGTGCCAGCAGCCTGCGACTAGCGGGAGGGGATGAGCAGTTCTTC
.	TRBV5-1	TRBJ1-1	few	CASSSATGKVNTEAFF	TGCGCCAGCAGCTCGGCTACAGGGAAGGTGAACACTGAAGCTTTCTTT
.	TRBV19	TRBJ1-3	.	CAGRKNSGNTIYF	TGTGCGGGGAGGAAGAACTCTGGAAACACCATATATTTT
.	TRBV7-8	TRBJ1-5	.	CASSPHTSLPNYSNQPQHF	TGTGCCAGCAGCCCCCACACGTCGCTACCGAATTATAGCAATCAGCCCCAGCATTTT
.	TRBV20-1	TRBJ2-2	.	CSASAEANTGELFF	TGCAGTGCTAGTGCAGAAGCGAACACCGGGGAGCTGTTTTTT
.	TRBV30	TRBJ1-1	.	CAWSIQGAEAFF	TGTGCCTGGAGTATTCAGGGAGCTGAAGCTTTCTTT
.	TRBV5-1	TRBJ1-1	once	CASSPYLMVGNTEAFF	TGCGCCAGCAGCCCGTACCTTATGGTGGGAAACACTGAAGCTTTCTTT